A single T cell receptor (beta chain) is shown here with its context. This CDR3 is 16 amino acids long. CDR1 is MRHNA and CDR2 is SNTAGT in the germline V gene. After removal of 4 bases from V and 4 bases from J, the junction contained 5 bases not matched to a gene. This specimen comes from a study of T cell changes during pregnancy in multiple sclerosis. The protocol was immunoSEQ multiplex PCR, while the TCRdb copy is restricted to in-frame clones and leaves out a portion. Of tens of thousands of clones listed, about 93% are singletons. The TCR sequence derives from a female donor in good health, enrolled as a control in a pregnancy study. The V and J genes are TRBV6-4 and TRBJ2-2; TRBD1 matches at 11 bases. The starting material was peripheral blood, obtained in the first trimester of pregnancy. CDR3 in amino acids: CASSVTGTGGTGELFF. The CDR3 coding sequence is TGTGCCAGCAGTGTTACCGGGACAGGGGGCACCGGGGAGCTGTTTTTT.